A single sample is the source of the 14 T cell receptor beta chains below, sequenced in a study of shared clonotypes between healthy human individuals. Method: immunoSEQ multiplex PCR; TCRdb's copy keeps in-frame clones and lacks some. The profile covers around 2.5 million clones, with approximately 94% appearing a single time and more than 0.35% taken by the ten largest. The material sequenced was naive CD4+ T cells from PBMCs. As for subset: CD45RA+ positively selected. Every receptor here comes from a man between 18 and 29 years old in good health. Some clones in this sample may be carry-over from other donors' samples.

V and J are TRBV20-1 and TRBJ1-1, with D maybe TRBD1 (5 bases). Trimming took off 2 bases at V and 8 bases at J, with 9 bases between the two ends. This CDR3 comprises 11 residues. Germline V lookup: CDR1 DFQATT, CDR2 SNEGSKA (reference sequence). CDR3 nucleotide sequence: TGCAGTGCTAGACAGGGTTCGGAAGCTTTCTTT. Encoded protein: CSARQGSEAFF.

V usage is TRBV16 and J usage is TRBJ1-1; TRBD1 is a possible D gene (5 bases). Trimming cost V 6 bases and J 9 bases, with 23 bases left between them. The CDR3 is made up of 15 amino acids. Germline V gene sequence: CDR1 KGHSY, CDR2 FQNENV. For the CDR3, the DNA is TGTGCCAGCAGTCAACTAACCCGGGACTCTGCTAAAGCTTTCTTT. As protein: CASSQLTRDSAKAFF.

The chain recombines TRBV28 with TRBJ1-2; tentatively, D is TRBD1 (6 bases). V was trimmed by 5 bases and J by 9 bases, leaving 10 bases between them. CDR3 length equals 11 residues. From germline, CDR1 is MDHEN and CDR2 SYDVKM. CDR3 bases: TGTGCCAGCAGTAACAGGGTTAGCTACACCTTC. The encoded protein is CASSNRVSYTF.

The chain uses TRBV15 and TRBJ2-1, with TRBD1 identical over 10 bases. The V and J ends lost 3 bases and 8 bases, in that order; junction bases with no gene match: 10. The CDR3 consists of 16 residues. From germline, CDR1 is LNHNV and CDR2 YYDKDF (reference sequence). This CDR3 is CATSRDPGTGDDEQFF. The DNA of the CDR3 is TGTGCCACCAGCAGGGACCCCGGGACAGGGGACGATGAGCAGTTCTTC.

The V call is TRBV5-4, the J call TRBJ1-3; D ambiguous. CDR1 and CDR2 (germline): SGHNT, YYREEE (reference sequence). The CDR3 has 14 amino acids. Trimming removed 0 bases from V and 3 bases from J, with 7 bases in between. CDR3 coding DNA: TGTGCCAGCAGCTTGGTTGATGGTGGAAACACCATATATTTT. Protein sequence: CASSLVDGGNTIYF.

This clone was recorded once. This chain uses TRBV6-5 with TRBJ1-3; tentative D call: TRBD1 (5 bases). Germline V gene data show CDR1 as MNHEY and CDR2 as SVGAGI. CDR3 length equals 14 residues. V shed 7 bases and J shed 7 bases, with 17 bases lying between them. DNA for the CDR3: TGTGCCAGCATGAGTTTTCTTAGGGGTAACACCATATATTTT. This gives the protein CASMSFLRGNTIYF.

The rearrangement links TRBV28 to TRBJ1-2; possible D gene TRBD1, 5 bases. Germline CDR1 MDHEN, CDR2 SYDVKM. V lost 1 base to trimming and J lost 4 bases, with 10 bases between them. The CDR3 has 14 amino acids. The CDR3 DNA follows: TGTGCCAGCAGTTTATTGGGGCAGGCCTATGGCTACACCTTC. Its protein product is CASSLLGQAYGYTF.

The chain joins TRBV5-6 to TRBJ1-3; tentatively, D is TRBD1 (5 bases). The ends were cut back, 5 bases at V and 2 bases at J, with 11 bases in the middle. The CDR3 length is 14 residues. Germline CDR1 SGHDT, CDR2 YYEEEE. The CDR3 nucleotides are TGTGCCAGCAGACCCAGGGAGACTGGAAACACCATATATTTT. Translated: CASRPRETGNTIYF.

The CDR3 coding sequence is TGCGCCAGCAGCATACAGGTTCTCTCTGGGGCCAACGTCCTGACTTTC. This sequence encodes CASSIQVLSGANVLTF. The V and J genes are TRBV5-1 and TRBJ2-6; D possibly corresponds to TRBD1 (5 bases). There are 16 residues in the CDR3. The ends were cut back, 4 bases at V and 0 bases at J, with 11 bases in the middle. The germline gives CDR1 SGHRS, CDR2 YFSETQ.

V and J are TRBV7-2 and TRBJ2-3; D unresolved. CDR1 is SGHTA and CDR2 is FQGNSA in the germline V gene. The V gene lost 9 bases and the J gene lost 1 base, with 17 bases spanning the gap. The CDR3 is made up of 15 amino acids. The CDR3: CARPPGAECTDTQYF. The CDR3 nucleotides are TGTGCCAGACCGCCGGGCGCCGAGTGCACAGATACGCAGTATTTT.

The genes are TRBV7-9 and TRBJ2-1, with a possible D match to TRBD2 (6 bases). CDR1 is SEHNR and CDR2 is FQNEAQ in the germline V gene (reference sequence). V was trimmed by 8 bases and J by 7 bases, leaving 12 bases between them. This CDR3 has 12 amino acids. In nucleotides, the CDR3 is TGTGCCAGCGGGGACTTCCGAAATGAGCAGTTCTTC. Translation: CASGDFRNEQFF.

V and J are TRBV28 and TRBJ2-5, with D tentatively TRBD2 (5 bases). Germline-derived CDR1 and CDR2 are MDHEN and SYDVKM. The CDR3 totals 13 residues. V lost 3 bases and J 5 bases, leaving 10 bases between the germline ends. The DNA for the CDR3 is TGTGCCAGCAGTTTTAGCGTGGGGGAGACCCAGTACTTC. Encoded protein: CASSFSVGETQYF.

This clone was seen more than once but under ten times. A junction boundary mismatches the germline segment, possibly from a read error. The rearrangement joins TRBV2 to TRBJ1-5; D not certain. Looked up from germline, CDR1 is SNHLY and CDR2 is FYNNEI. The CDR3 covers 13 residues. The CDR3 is CASSEAPTIIKGF. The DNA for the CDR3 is TGTGCCAGCAGTGAAGCCCCGACTATAATCAAGGGATTT.

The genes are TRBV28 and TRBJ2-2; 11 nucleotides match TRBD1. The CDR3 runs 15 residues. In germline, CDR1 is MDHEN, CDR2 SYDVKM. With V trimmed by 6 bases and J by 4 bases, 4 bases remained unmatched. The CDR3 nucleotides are TGTGCCAGCAGACGGACAGGGGGCCCCACCGGGGAGCTGTTTTTT. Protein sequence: CASRRTGGPTGELFF.